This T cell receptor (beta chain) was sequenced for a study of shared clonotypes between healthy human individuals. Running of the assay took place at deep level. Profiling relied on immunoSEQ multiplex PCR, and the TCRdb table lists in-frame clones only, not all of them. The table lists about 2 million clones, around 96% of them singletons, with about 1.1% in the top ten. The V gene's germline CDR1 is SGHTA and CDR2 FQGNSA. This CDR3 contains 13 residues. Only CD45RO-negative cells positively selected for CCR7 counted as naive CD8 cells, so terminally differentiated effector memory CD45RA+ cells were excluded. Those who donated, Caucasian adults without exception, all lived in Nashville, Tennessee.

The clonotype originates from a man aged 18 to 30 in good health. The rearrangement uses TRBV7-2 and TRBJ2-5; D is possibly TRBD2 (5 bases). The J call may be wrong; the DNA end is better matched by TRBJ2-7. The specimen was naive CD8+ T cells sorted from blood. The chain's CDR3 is CASSPGGTYEQYF. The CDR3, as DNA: TGTGCCAGCAGCCCCGGAGGCACCTACGAGCAGTACTTC.